This passage covers 18 T cell receptor beta chains from one sample sequenced in a study of human T cells and chemical hapten exposure. Each CDR3 protein is one row after TCRdb ran MiXCR on the RACE reads. The sample lists some 200,000 distinct CDR3 sequences; approximately 20% were seen once. Time point described: patch test 1, 2 weeks after DPC sensitization. Regarding treatment: therapeutic diphenylcyclopropenone sensitization with weekly scalp DPC. The material sequenced was whole blood, taken in connection with sensitization to the hapten diphenylcyclopropenone (DPC). These receptors were obtained from a woman in her fifties or sixties with alopecia areata. Some clones in this sample may be carry-over from other donors' samples.

The rearrangement joins TRBV7-2 to TRBJ2-1; 11 nucleotides agree with TRBD2. This CDR3 is 15 amino acids long. The ends lost 5 bases at V and 9 bases at J; junction bases unmatched: 9. CDR1 SGHTA and CDR2 FQGNSA come from the germline V gene. The CDR3: CASSPLAGAWSEQFF. The CDR3 region has the DNA TGTGCCAGCAGCCCACTAGCGGGAGCCTGGAGTGAGCAGTTCTTC.

This clonotype was picked up a small number of times. CDR3 sequence (DNA): TGCAGCGTTGCGAAGTCAGGGTTCACCGGGGAGCTGTTTTTT. This translates into CSVAKSGFTGELFF. V is TRBV29-1 and J is TRBJ2-2, with D perhaps TRBD1 (5 bases). CDR3 length equals 14 residues. Germline loops: CDR1 SQVTM, CDR2 ANQGSEA. V dropped 4 bases and J dropped 4 bases, with 13 bases sitting between them.

This sequence joins TRBV7-2 and TRBJ2-5; D gene uncertain. V lost 2 bases, J lost 4 bases, and 5 bases lay in between. Germline values: CDR1 SGHTA, CDR2 FQGNSA. This CDR3 contains 12 residues. The CDR3 region is CASSLMLETQYF. CDR3 bases: TGTGCCAGCAGCTTAATGTTAGAGACCCAGTACTTC.

The CDR3 bases are TGCGCCAGCAGCTTATCAGCACCCAATGAGCAGTTCTTC. This translates into CASSLSAPNEQFF. This chain connects TRBV5-1 to TRBJ2-1; no firm D call. CDR1 is SGHRS, CDR2 YFSETQ, per germline. The CDR3 totals 13 residues. Trimming stripped 2 bases from V and 6 bases from J, with 9 bases between.

The chain employs TRBV12-3 or TRBV12-4 and TRBJ2-7, with D possibly being TRBD2 (6 bases). Trimming stripped 6 bases from V and 3 bases from J, with 12 bases between. This CDR3 has 13 residues. The DNA of the CDR3 is TGTGCCAGCAGCCTTCGGAGGGACTACGAGCAGTACTTC. It translates to CASSLRRDYEQYF.

This clonotype was detected a few times. CDR3 nucleotide sequence: TGCGCCAGCAGTGGAGACTCTCGCTACTCCTACGAGCAGTACTTC. This sequence encodes CASSGDSRYSYEQYF. The genes are TRBV5-1 and TRBJ2-7, with D hard to call. Germline loops: CDR1 SGHRS, CDR2 YFSETQ. The CDR3 is made up of 15 amino acids. V was pared by 5 bases and J by 0 bases, with 15 bases between.

This clonotype has only a few counts. The J gene is TRBJ1-2, the V gene TRBV14; weak D call: TRBD1 (5 bases). Deletions cut 4 bases from V and 7 bases from J, with 19 bases between. In germline, CDR1 is SGHDN, CDR2 FVKESK. This CDR3 comprises 15 residues. The CDR3 DNA sequence: TGTGCCAGCAGCCCCCCAGGGACTTTCTTCTTTGGCTACACCTTC. It is translated as CASSPPGTFFFGYTF.

This clonotype was observed many times. The rearrangement joins TRBV5-1 to TRBJ2-1, with 7 bases identical to TRBD2. The CDR3 consists of 14 residues. The germline CDR1 and CDR2 sequences are SGHRS and YFSETQ. V shed 5 bases, J shed 5 bases, and the junction held 7 bases outside the gene matches. The CDR3 region has the DNA TGCGCCAGCAGTCTCGGGACTATCGACAATGAGCAGTTCTTC. It codes for CASSLGTIDNEQFF.

J is TRBJ1-5 and V is TRBV20-1; perhaps TRBD1 as D (6 bases). Between the trimmed V and J ends, which lost 3 bases and 1 base, there was a span of 13 bases. The germline gives CDR1 DFQATT, CDR2 SNEGSKA (reference sequence). The CDR3 loop spans 15 amino acids. The CDR3 DNA is TGCAGTGCTAGGCTTCCTACAGGGAGCAATCAGCCCCAGCATTTT. Its translation: CSARLPTGSNQPQHF.

This clonotype showed up just once. The chain links TRBV7-9 to TRBJ2-1; TRBD2 is a possible D gene (5 bases). Germline V gene data show CDR1 as SEHNR and CDR2 as FQNEAQ (reference sequence). V gave up 10 bases and J gave up 7 bases, with 20 bases separating them. The CDR3 spans 14 residues. The chain's CDR3 is CATSQVGRGNEQFF. CDR3 nucleotide sequence: TGTGCCACCAGTCAAGTAGGGAGAGGGAATGAGCAGTTCTTC. The whole variable domain, remainder taken from reference TRBV7-9 and TRBJ2-1, is DTGVSQNPRHKITKRGQNVTFRCDPISEHNRLYWYRQTLGQGPEFLTYFQNEAQLEKSRLLSDRFSAERPKGSFSTLEIQRTEQGDSAMYLCATSQVGRGNEQFFGPGTRLTVL.

This clonotype was seen once. A read error may account for a junction end that differs from germline. The chain has TRBV2 and TRBJ2-7; D is ambiguous. CDR1 SNHLY and CDR2 FYNNEI come from the germline V gene. This CDR3 spans 13 amino acids. The CDR3 protein is CAGSENLRLEQYF. DNA of the CDR3: TGTGCCGGCAGTGAAAATTTGAGACTCGAGCAGTACTTC.

This clonotype has just a few counts. The chain combines TRBV5-5 with TRBJ2-2, with 9 bases aligning to TRBD2. Trimming took 0 bases from V and 6 from J; bases not matched to a gene: 0. Germline assignment: CDR1 SGHKS and CDR2 YYEKEE (reference sequence). The CDR3 runs to 14 residues. For the CDR3, the DNA is TGTGCCAGCAGCTTGGCTAGCGGGGCCGGGGAGCTGTTTTTT. Amino acids: CASSLASGAGELFF.

V and J are TRBV6-5 and TRBJ2-1; D remains ambiguous. Germline V lookup: CDR1 MNHEY, CDR2 SVGAGI. The ends were cut back, 0 bases at V and 7 bases at J, with 13 bases in the middle. CDR3 length equals 15 residues. CDR3 DNA sequence: TGTGCCAGCAGTTACTCGAGTTATAGTTCGAATGAGCAGTTCTTC. This encodes CASSYSSYSSNEQFF.

The J gene is TRBJ1-3, the V gene TRBV29-1; TRBD1 aligns across 7 bases. Germline V gives CDR1 SQVTM, CDR2 ANQGSEA. After removal of 6 bases from V and 4 bases from J, the junction contained 9 bases not matched to a gene. The CDR3 length is 14 residues. Here the CDR3 DNA reads TGCAGCGTCGCAGTGACAGGGACAGGAAACACCATATATTTT. Protein: CSVAVTGTGNTIYF.

This chain uses TRBV29-1 with TRBJ1-3; D unclear. The CDR3 consists of 14 residues. Germline V gives CDR1 SQVTM, CDR2 ANQGSEA. The germline V and J ends were trimmed by 3 bases and 4 bases, with 13 bases remaining between them. For the CDR3, the DNA is TGCAGCGTTGAGGACCCCCCGAAAGGAAACACCATATATTTT. Translation: CSVEDPPKGNTIYF. Variable domain in full (rest from reference TRBV29-1 and TRBJ1-3): SAVISQKPSRDICQRGTSLTIQCQVDSQVTMMFWYRQQPGQSLTLIATANQGSEATYESGFVIDKFPISRPNLTFSTLTVSNMSPEDSSIYLCSVEDPPKGNTIYFGEGSWLTVV.

This clonotype was seen a handful of times. This chain connects TRBV4-1 to TRBJ2-1; D might be TRBD1 or TRBD2, each matching 5 bases. CDR3 size: 17 residues. Germline-derived CDR1 and CDR2 are MGHRA and YSYEKL. The ends were cut back, 3 bases at V and 5 bases at J, with 20 bases in the middle. The CDR3 loop is CASSHRDPIESNNEQFF. CDR3 in DNA: TGCGCCAGCAGCCACCGGGACCCCATTGAGTCCAACAATGAGCAGTTCTTC.

The CDR3 coding sequence is TGTGCCACCAAGGGAGCGGGATTGGGCACAGATACGCAGTATTTT. Encoded protein: CATKGAGLGTDTQYF. The chain has TRBV2 and TRBJ2-3; 7 bases are shared with TRBD2. The CDR3 totals 15 residues. J gave up 1 base and V 10 bases, and 11 bases lay outside the gene matches. Germline V gene data show CDR1 as SNHLY and CDR2 as FYNNEI.

In DNA, the CDR3 is TGTGCCAGCAAGGGCGGTTTAGGCACCGGGGAGCTGTTTTTT. Translated, it gives CASKGGLGTGELFF. V and J are TRBV9 and TRBJ2-2; D is uncertain. The CDR3 sequence is 14 residues long. Germline V CDR1 and CDR2: SGDLS, YYNGEE. Deletions cut 6 bases from V and 4 bases from J, with 13 bases between.